One sample yielded the 14 T cell receptor beta chains listed below, sequenced in a study of T cells after yellow fever vaccination (dated by TCRdb to about 2019). The protocol used for the library was 5' RACE. Instrument on record: Illumina NovaSeq 6000. TCRdb handled the public reads itself, with Q25 trimming in fastp and clone calling in MiXCR, and kept productive beta chains. Every entry covers one CDR3 protein and lists the most common genes and DNA from its rows. The sample profile shows fewer than 450,000 distinct CDR3 sequences; around 3.9% of them were found once. 20% to 25% of the sample is held by the ten biggest clonotypes. The sample's treatment or condition, from its label and the paper: live attenuated yellow fever vaccine strain. Sequenced here: PBMCs, sampled 5 days after the yellow fever booster vaccination. The receptors come from a man between 18 and 35 years old who received the YFV17D yellow fever vaccine.

The table lists this clonotype with many counts. The chain couples TRBV20-1 to TRBJ1-2; D is ambiguous. CDR3 length: 13 residues. Looked up from germline, CDR1 is DFQATT and CDR2 is SNEGSKA (reference sequence). V lost 5 bases, J lost 1 base, and 11 bases lay in between. CDR3 protein: CSAVEGFNYGYTF. CDR3 coding DNA: TGCAGTGCTGTGGAGGGATTTAACTATGGCTACACCTTC.

This clonotype was seen a handful of times. This rearrangement joins TRBV24-1 to TRBJ1-2; D gene unclear. V gave up 5 bases and J gave up 6 bases, with 6 bases separating them. This CDR3 spans 11 amino acids. Germline CDR1 is KGHDR and CDR2 is SFDVKD. CDR3 sequence: CATSGGDGYTF. The DNA of the CDR3 is TGTGCCACCAGTGGGGGAGATGGCTACACCTTC.

This clonotype showed up many times. The chain carries TRBV11-1 and TRBJ2-7; D gene ambiguous. V was clipped by 4 bases and J by 3 bases, with 10 bases between them. The CDR3 has 13 residues. Germline V gene sequence: CDR1 SGHAT, CDR2 FQDESV (reference sequence). CDR3 sequence reads: CASSWTEDYEQYV. DNA of the CDR3: TGTGCCAGCAGCTGGACGGAAGACTACGAGCAGTACGTC.

Ten or more counts support this clonotype. The chain joins TRBV7-3 to TRBJ2-1; D may match TRBD1 or TRBD2 (6 bases each). Germline-derived CDR1 and CDR2 are SGHTA and FQGTGA. V shed 3 bases and J shed 4 bases, with 13 bases lying between them. The CDR3 is 15 residues long. CDR3 sequence: CASSLRQGTYNEQFF. CDR3 sequence (DNA): TGTGCCAGCAGCTTGAGGCAGGGGACTTACAATGAGCAGTTCTTC.

This chain connects TRBV6-2 or TRBV6-3 to TRBJ1-2; D unresolved. This CDR3 contains 14 residues. Germline loops: CDR1 MNHEY, CDR2 SVGEGT. The V and J ends lost 6 bases and 6 bases respectively, with 17 bases between them. The CDR3 coding sequence is TGTGCCAGCAGCCCCCCCAGCGGAGGGAATGGCTACACCTTC. Residues: CASSPPSGGNGYTF.

At least ten counts were recorded for this clonotype. The chain joins TRBV6-2 or TRBV6-3 to TRBJ2-1, with 9 bases fitting TRBD2. After removal of 6 bases from V and 8 bases from J, the junction contained 8 bases not matched to a gene. The germline gives CDR1 MNHEY, CDR2 SVGEGT. This CDR3 contains 14 residues. The chain's CDR3 is CASRRAGGSHEQFF. CDR3 coding DNA: TGTGCCAGCAGACGAGCGGGGGGTAGCCATGAGCAGTTCTTC.

This clonotype has ten or more counts. The CDR3 region is CASSSPGGTPNSPLHF. CDR3 nucleotides: TGCGCCAGCAGCTCCCCCGGGGGGACTCCGAATTCACCCCTCCACTTT. The V gene is TRBV5-1, the J gene TRBJ1-6; D perhaps matches TRBD1 (5 bases). The CDR3 consists of 16 residues. Germline values: CDR1 SGHRS, CDR2 YFSETQ. The germline V and J ends were trimmed by 3 bases and 7 bases, with 17 bases remaining between them.

This clonotype has a handful of counts. The rearrangement uses TRBV7-2 and TRBJ2-5; D may be TRBD2 (6 bases). The CDR3 length is 16 residues. Germline V gene sequence: CDR1 SGHTA, CDR2 FQGNSA. V was cut by 1 base and J by 5 bases, with 17 bases left in between. CDR3 amino acids: CASSLVGALEGETQYF. CDR3 sequence (DNA): TGTGCCAGCAGCTTAGTAGGGGCCCTGGAGGGGGAGACCCAGTACTTC.

This clonotype was seen a handful of times. V is TRBV6-1 and J is TRBJ2-1; TRBD2 agrees at 10 bases. J was trimmed by 7 bases and V by 6 bases; bases with no gene match: 6. The germline V gene has CDR1 MNHNS and CDR2 SASEGT. The CDR3 covers 14 residues. CDR3 in amino acids: CASRSAGGLNEQFF. The CDR3 coding sequence is TGTGCCAGCAGGTCAGCGGGGGGGCTAAATGAGCAGTTCTTC.

The chain couples TRBV6-5 to TRBJ1-5; no firm D call. Germline V gene lookup returns CDR1 MNHEY and CDR2 SVGAGI. V lost 6 bases to trimming and J lost 0 bases, with 15 bases between them. The CDR3 runs to 16 residues. CDR3 amino acids: CASRGSGAYSNQPQHF. The CDR3 DNA reads as TGTGCCAGCAGAGGTTCAGGTGCTTATAGCAATCAGCCCCAGCATTTT.

The rearrangement joins TRBV12-3 or TRBV12-4 to TRBJ2-5; no reliable D call. The V gene lost 0 bases and the J gene lost 5 bases, with 13 bases spanning the gap. The CDR3 is 15 residues long. This CDR3 is CASSLALGIRETQYF. The CDR3 coding sequence is TGTGCCAGCAGTTTAGCGCTGGGGATACGGGAGACCCAGTACTTC.

This clonotype appeared a few times. This chain connects TRBV12-3 or TRBV12-4 to TRBJ2-6; weak D call: TRBD2 (6 bases). Between the trimmed V and J ends, which lost 3 bases and 0 bases, there was a span of 9 bases. CDR3 size: 16 residues. This CDR3 reads CASSLGLFSGANVLTF. The CDR3 coding sequence is TGTGCCAGCAGTTTGGGACTGTTCTCTGGGGCCAACGTCCTGACTTTC.

V is TRBV12-3 or TRBV12-4 and J is TRBJ2-7; possible D gene TRBD1, 6 bases. The CDR3 consists of 14 residues. Trimming removed 8 bases at V and 1 base at J, with 15 bases between. The CDR3 DNA reads TGTGCCAGCTTAACGGACAGTCTATCCTACGAGCAGTACTTC. It is translated as CASLTDSLSYEQYF.

This clonotype was recorded many times. The V gene is TRBV29-1, the J gene TRBJ1-1; D is unresolved. The germline V gene has CDR1 SQVTM and CDR2 ANQGSEA. Trimming left V 6 bases short and J 0 bases short, with 11 bases between. CDR3 length: 13 amino acids. Written as DNA, the CDR3 is TGCAGCGTCGCTCGGGGTTTGAACACTGAAGCTTTCTTT. It translates to CSVARGLNTEAFF.